The 12 T cell receptor beta chains below all came from one sample that was sequenced in a study of OX40 agonist ivuxolimab in advanced cancers. Produced via immunoSEQ multiplex PCR; TCRdb's table is partial and in-frame only. The sample consists of approximately 82,000 clones, about 86% of them appearing once. Sample: CD4+ or CD8+ T cells sorted from blood, taken in a trial of the OX40 agonist ivuxolimab. These TCRs come from an adult with an advanced solid tumor such as melanoma, head and neck, liver or kidney cancer.

CDR3 DNA sequence: TGTGCCAGCATTAACGGCCGAGACAGGTGGATCTATGAGCAGTTCTTC. It yields the protein CASINGRDRWIYEQFF. J is TRBJ2-1 and V is TRBV28, with D maybe TRBD1 (6 bases). The germline gives CDR1 MDHEN, CDR2 SYDVKM. The CDR3 runs to 16 residues. V lost 7 bases and J lost 8, with 24 bases in between.

This clone was seen a few times. CDR3 in DNA: TGTGCCAGCAGCGTACGGGAGAGGCTCGGGTATGAGCAGTTCTTC. Translation: CASSVRERLGYEQFF. The chain uses TRBV9 and TRBJ2-1; weak D call: TRBD2 (6 bases). The CDR3 extends over 15 amino acids. CDR1 SGDLS and CDR2 YYNGEE come from the germline V gene. V dropped 1 base and J dropped 8 bases, with 16 bases sitting between them.

Here the CDR3 DNA reads TGTGCCAGTAGTATGTCGGGAGTTAAAGGGGATGAGCAGTTCTTC. Its translation is CASSMSGVKGDEQFF. The genes are TRBV19 and TRBJ2-1; TRBD2 is a possible D gene (6 bases). CDR1 and CDR2 (germline): LNHDA, SQIVND (reference sequence). Trimming removed 3 bases at V and 8 bases at J, with 17 bases between. The CDR3 sequence is 15 residues long.

The rearrangement links TRBV5-4 to TRBJ2-7; D may be TRBD1 or TRBD2 (6 bases each). The CDR3 contains 14 residues. Germline V gene lookup returns CDR1 SGHNT and CDR2 YYREEE (reference sequence). V lost 7 bases and J lost 2, with 16 bases in between. The CDR3 here is CASSVGGVPYEQYF. The CDR3, as DNA: TGTGCCAGCTCCGTCGGGGGCGTCCCCTACGAGCAGTACTTC.

This chain connects TRBV7-9 to TRBJ2-4, with 7 nucleotides matching TRBD2. Germline V gene lookup returns CDR1 SEHNR and CDR2 FQNEAQ (reference sequence). The CDR3 is 16 residues long. The V segment lost 1 base and the J segment 7 bases; nucleotides outside the gene matches: 10. The chain's CDR3 is CASSLGYGGTSNIQYF. In DNA, the CDR3 is TGTGCCAGCAGCTTAGGTTACGGGGGGACGTCGAACATTCAGTACTTC.

The V and J genes are TRBV6-1 and TRBJ2-1; no reliable D call. Germline CDR1 and CDR2: MNHNS and SASEGT. With 7 bases removed from V and 13 bases from J, the gap between germline ends came to 20 bases. The CDR3 is 13 residues long. CDR3 region: CASNKGNKEAQFF. DNA of the CDR3: TGTGCCAGCAACAAAGGTAACAAAGAGGCTCAGTTCTTC.

The rearrangement joins TRBV11-3 to TRBJ2-5, with 10 bases fitting TRBD1. The V gene's germline CDR1 is SGHNT and CDR2 YENEEA. Unmatched junction bases numbered 11, after V lost 5 bases and J lost 5 bases. The CDR3 has 16 amino acids. The CDR3 is CASSRGGGQGHETQYF. The CDR3 DNA follows: TGTGCCAGCAGCCGAGGGGGGGGACAGGGGCATGAGACCCAGTACTTC.

V is TRBV7-8 and J is TRBJ2-7; weak D call: TRBD1 (5 bases). This CDR3 spans 11 amino acids. Germline CDR1 SGHVS, CDR2 FQNEAQ. V gave up 1 base and J gave up 9 bases, with 7 bases separating them. CDR3 sequence: CASSLGGWQYF. The CDR3 bases are TGTGCCAGCAGCTTAGGGGGCTGGCAGTACTTC. Looking up the rest from reference TRBV7-8 and TRBJ2-7 gives the full variable domain: GAGVSQSPRYKVAKRGQDVALRCDPISGHVSLFWYQQALGQGPEFLTYFQNEAQLDKSGLPSDRFFAERPEGSVSTLKIQRTQQEDSAVYLCASSLGGWQYFGPGTRLTVT.

This rearrangement joins TRBV4-2 to TRBJ2-5, with D possibly TRBD1 on 6 matching bases. The CDR3 contains 15 residues. The V and J ends lost 1 base and 3 bases respectively, with 12 bases between them. Germline CDR1 and CDR2: LGHNA and YNFKEQ. The CDR3 spells CASSQAPDRKETQYF. The CDR3 DNA reads TGTGCCAGCAGCCAAGCCCCAGACAGGAAAGAGACCCAGTACTTC.

This chain joins TRBV5-1 and TRBJ2-7; D unclear. Per the germline V gene, CDR1 is SGHRS and CDR2 is YFSETQ. V dropped 0 bases and J dropped 2 bases, with 6 bases sitting between them. The CDR3 contains 13 residues. The CDR3 DNA sequence: TGCGCCAGCAGCTTGGACGCTACCTACGAGCAGTACTTC. Translation gives CASSLDATYEQYF.

The chain uses TRBV7-6 and TRBJ1-2; no firm D call. V was shortened by 4 bases and J by 2 bases, with 5 bases between the two germline ends. Per germline, CDR1 SGHVS and CDR2 FNYEAQ. The CDR3 is 12 amino acids. CDR3 protein: CASSSGNYGYTF. The CDR3 DNA is TGTGCCAGCAGCTCAGGCAACTATGGCTACACCTTC.

This clone was observed a handful of times. This sequence joins TRBV5-6 and TRBJ2-3, with D unresolved. Germline V gene lookup returns CDR1 SGHDT and CDR2 YYEEEE. Trimming cost V 2 bases and J 1 base, with 11 bases left between them. This CDR3 is built from 15 residues. CDR3 sequence reads: CASSLLRFRTDTQYF. The CDR3 DNA follows: TGTGCCAGCAGCTTATTAAGGTTCCGCACAGATACGCAGTATTTT.